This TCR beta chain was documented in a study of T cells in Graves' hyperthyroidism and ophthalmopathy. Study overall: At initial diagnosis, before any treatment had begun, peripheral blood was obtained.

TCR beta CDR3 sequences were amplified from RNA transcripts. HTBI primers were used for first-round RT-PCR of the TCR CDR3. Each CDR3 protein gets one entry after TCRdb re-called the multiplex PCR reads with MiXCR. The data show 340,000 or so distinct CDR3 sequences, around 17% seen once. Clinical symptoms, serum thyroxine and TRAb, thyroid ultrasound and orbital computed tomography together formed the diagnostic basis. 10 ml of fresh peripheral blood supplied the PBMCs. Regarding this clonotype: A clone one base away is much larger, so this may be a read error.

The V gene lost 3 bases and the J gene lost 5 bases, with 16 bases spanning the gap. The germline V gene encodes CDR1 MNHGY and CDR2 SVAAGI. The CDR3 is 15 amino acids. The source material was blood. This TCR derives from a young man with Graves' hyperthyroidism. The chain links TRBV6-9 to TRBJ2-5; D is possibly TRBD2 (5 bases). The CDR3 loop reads CASSYWTLLKETQYF. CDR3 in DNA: TGTGCCAGCAGTTACTGGACTTTGCTCAAGGAGACCCAGTACTTC.